Following are 10 T cell receptor beta chains from one sample sequenced in a study of OX40 agonist ivuxolimab in advanced cancers. Assay: immunoSEQ multiplex PCR; the TCRdb copy retains only in-frame clones and omits some. The sample contains about 18,000 clones, roughly 88% of which appear only once. Material: CD4+ or CD8+ T cells sorted from blood, obtained in a trial of the OX40 agonist ivuxolimab. These receptors all come from an adult with an advanced solid tumor such as melanoma, head and neck, liver or kidney cancer.

The rearrangement links TRBV27 to TRBJ2-1; a possible D gene is TRBD2 (6 bases). Germline V lookup: CDR1 MNHEY, CDR2 SMNVEV (reference sequence). The ends were cut back, 3 bases at V and 4 bases at J, with 16 bases in the middle. The CDR3 loop spans 16 amino acids. CDR3 amino acids: CASSFLGGDTYNEQFF. CDR3 sequence (DNA): TGTGCCAGCAGTTTCCTTGGAGGGGATACTTACAATGAGCAGTTCTTC.

This chain connects TRBV2 to TRBJ1-6; TRBD1 matches 7 bases. Losses at the gene ends were 7 bases for V and 5 bases for J; bases not matched to a gene: 2. CDR3 length: 13 residues. Germline V CDR1 and CDR2: SNHLY, FYNNEI. Here the CDR3 reads CASKTGHNSPLHF. The CDR3 region has the DNA TGTGCCAGCAAGACAGGGCATAATTCACCCCTCCACTTT.

The V and J genes are TRBV2 and TRBJ2-7, with TRBD1 as a possible D gene (6 bases). Trimming removed 8 bases at V and 1 base at J, with 15 bases between. This CDR3 has 14 residues. Germline V lookup: CDR1 SNHLY, CDR2 FYNNEI. The CDR3, as DNA: TGTGCCAGCGTGCCGGGGACAAGATCCTACGAGCAGTACTTC. This sequence encodes CASVPGTRSYEQYF.

The chain has TRBV7-9 and TRBJ2-7, with D possibly being TRBD1 (6 bases). Trimming removed 2 bases from V and 2 bases from J, with 16 bases in between. This CDR3 is built from 16 residues. Germline V gives CDR1 SEHNR, CDR2 FQNEAQ (reference sequence). CDR3 DNA sequence: TGTGCCAGCAGCTTACCTCCCGGGACAAGAGCCTACGAGCAGTACTTC. It specifies CASSLPPGTRAYEQYF. The full variable domain, its missing parts supplied by reference TRBV7-9 and TRBJ2-7, is DTGVSQNPRHKITKRGQNVTFRCDPISEHNRLYWYRQTLGQGPEFLTYFQNEAQLEKSRLLSDRFSAERPKGSFSTLEIQRTEQGDSAMYLCASSLPPGTRAYEQYFGPGTRLTVT.

The chain employs TRBV27 and TRBJ1-4; D gene unclear. This CDR3 region has 14 residues. CDR1 and CDR2 (germline): MNHEY, SMNVEV (reference sequence). The V gene lost 6 bases and the J gene lost 0 bases, with 8 bases spanning the gap. As DNA, the CDR3 is TGTGCCAGCAGCTATACTGCAACTAATGAAAAACTGTTTTTT. This codes for CASSYTATNEKLFF.

This clone was observed a handful of times. The chain employs TRBV9 and TRBJ2-1; 13 nucleotides match TRBD2. The junction had 21 bases not matched to a gene; V was cut back by 3 bases and J by 0 bases. The germline gives CDR1 SGDLS, CDR2 YYNGEE. The CDR3 sequence is 23 residues long. The CDR3 coding sequence is TGTGCCAGCAGCGACCCAGACAGCCCTGAAGGGACTAGCGGGGCCCGCTCCTACAATGAGCAGTTCTTC. Its protein is CASSDPDSPEGTSGARSYNEQFF. The variable domain in full, completed from reference TRBV9 and TRBJ2-1, reads DSGVTQTPKHLITATGQRVTLRCSPRSGDLSVYWYQQSLDQGLQFLIQYYNGEERAKGNILERFSAQQFPDLHSELNLSSLELGDSALYFCASSDPDSPEGTSGARSYNEQFFGPGTRLTVL.

The chain is built from TRBV2 and TRBJ2-7; D is perhaps TRBD1 (5 bases). CDR1 is SNHLY, CDR2 FYNNEI, per germline. The ends were cut back, 2 bases at V and 4 bases at J, with 15 bases in the middle. This CDR3 spans 15 amino acids. CDR3 residues: CASSESLGRAYEQYF. The CDR3 nucleotides read TGTGCCAGCAGTGAATCCCTGGGCAGGGCGTACGAGCAGTACTTC.

The chain uses TRBV19 and TRBJ2-1; D unclear. The CDR3 spans 13 residues. V was trimmed by 3 bases and J by 4 bases, leaving 7 bases between them. Germline V gene data show CDR1 as LNHDA and CDR2 as SQIVND (reference sequence). The CDR3 region is CASSMISYNEQFF. The CDR3, as DNA: TGTGCCAGTAGTATGATCTCATACAATGAGCAGTTCTTC.

This chain uses TRBV13 with TRBJ2-2, with TRBD2 matching 11 bases. The junction had 6 bases not matched to a gene; V was cut back by 5 bases and J by 7 bases. CDR3 length: 15 residues. Germline-derived CDR1 and CDR2 are PRHDT and FYEKMQ (reference sequence). The CDR3 DNA reads as TGTGCCAGCAGCCCTAGCGGGGGGCGCTTCGGGGAGCTGTTTTTT. This codes for CASSPSGGRFGELFF.

The genes are TRBV4-1 and TRBJ2-7; TRBD1 might be the D (5 bases). The V end lost 1 base, the J end lost 0 bases, and 10 bases lay between the germline ends. CDR1 and CDR2 from the germline V gene are MGHRA and YSYEKL. CDR3 length: 15 amino acids. In DNA, the CDR3 is TGCGCCAGCAGCCAAGGGGGCGGCCGCTCCTACGAGCAGTACTTC. It specifies CASSQGGGRSYEQYF.